This T cell receptor (beta chain) was recorded in a study of metastatic and nonmetastatic thyroid tumors. About the study: Peripheral blood and tumor or nodule samples from malignant and benign thyroid patients were compared.

Study results and caveats: It was reportedly found that TCR beta diversity was significantly higher in malignant thyroid tumors than in benign nodules, a difference seen in both blood and tumor samples.

Per the original methods: A distant-metastasis classifier for papillary thyroid cancer was built using CDR3 differences across clinicopathological groups. Using MiXCR, TCRdb reanalyzed the PCR reads. What appears here as the V and J calls and clone size reflects TCRdb's work, not the paper's. This repertoire shows 35,000 to 55,000 clones, under 4% found once; its top ten account for around 9.9%. All patients were treatment-naive before thyroid surgery. This clone was observed a handful of times. Its antigen remains unidentified. V was pared by 5 bases and J by 2 bases, with 7 bases between. CDR3 length equals 14 residues. Germline values: CDR1 SEHNR, CDR2 FQNEAQ (reference sequence).

This rearrangement joins TRBV7-9 to TRBJ2-6; D possibly corresponds to TRBD1 (6 bases). Sequences were obtained from blood. The receptor was isolated from a female donor with papillary thyroid cancer or a benign thyroid nodule (not recorded which). Some clones in this sample may be carry-over from other donors' samples. The CDR3 loop is CASSPGAGANVLTF. Here the CDR3 DNA reads TGTGCCAGCAGCCCAGGGGCTGGGGCCAACGTCCTGACTTTC.